A selection of T cell receptor beta chains follows, all from one sample in a study of blood T cell repertoires in COVID-19. Clones were sequenced by immunoSEQ multiplex PCR, and TCRdb holds only the in-frame ones, with some missing. The sample consists of nearly 110,000 clones, 89% of them appearing once. The sequencing input was peripheral blood. The receptors shown here come from a man aged 35 to 55 with active or convalescent COVID-19. Each CDR3 is given with its conserved first and last residue. The D gene is left open where the match is weak. Only some rows state a clone size, as once, few, many or a class for expanded clones.

D	size	V	J	CDR3	DNA
-	once	TRBV6-2/TRBV6-3	TRBJ1-3	CASSYGEEGAGNTIYF	TGTGCCAGCAGTTACGGGGAAGAGGGGGCTGGAAACACCATATATTTT
-	-	TRBV2	TRBJ2-5	CASLRESETQYF	TGTGCCAGCCTCCGGGAGAGCGAGACCCAGTACTTC
-	-	TRBV28	TRBJ2-7	CASSLTLYREQYF	TGTGCCAGCAGTTTAACCCTGTACAGGGAGCAGTACTTC
-	once	TRBV5-1	TRBJ1-2	CASSLGTTNYGYTF	TGCGCCAGCAGCTTGGGTACAACTAACTATGGCTACACCTTC
-	-	TRBV4-1	TRBJ2-1	CASSPRGYIEQFF	TGCGCCAGCAGCCCCAGAGGGTATATTGAGCAGTTCTTC
-	-	TRBV7-2	TRBJ1-1	CASSLENRITEAFF	TGTGCCAGCAGCTTAGAAAACAGGATTACTGAAGCTTTCTTT
-	-	TRBV18	TRBJ1-3	CASSPPNLQPNSGNTIYF	TGTGCCAGCTCACCACCTAACCTACAGCCAAACTCTGGAAACACCATATATTTT
TRBD2	once	TRBV27	TRBJ2-7	CASSLGPGYPAGATTSYEQYF	TGTGCCAGCAGTTTAGGTCCAGGGTACCCAGCGGGGGCCACCACCTCCTACGAGCAGTACTTC
TRBD1	once	TRBV30	TRBJ1-5	CAWSRQGNEQPQHF	TGTGCCTGGAGTAGACAGGGCAACGAACAGCCCCAGCATTTT
-	-	TRBV5-1	TRBJ1-4	CASSGGKGNEKLFF	TGCGCCAGCAGTGGGGGGAAGGGTAATGAAAAACTGTTTTTT
TRBD1	-	TRBV4-3	TRBJ1-2	CASSQDEGTGYGYTF	TGCGCCAGCAGCCAAGATGAGGGGACAGGGTATGGCTACACCTTC
TRBD1	once	TRBV9	TRBJ1-3	CASSVGVQGSGNTIYF	TGTGCCAGCAGCGTAGGAGTACAGGGGTCTGGAAACACCATATATTTT
TRBD1	-	TRBV6-5	TRBJ1-1	CASSWRTGRTEAFF	TGTGCCAGCAGTTGGCGGACAGGGAGGACTGAAGCTTTCTTT
TRBD2	-	TRBV19	TRBJ2-1	CASSIVSSGRNEQFF	TGTGCCAGTAGTATTGTTTCTAGCGGGAGAAATGAGCAGTTCTTC
TRBD1	once	TRBV3-1/TRBV3-2	TRBJ1-3	CASSQDQTGGGNTIYF	TGTGCCAGCAGCCAAGACCAGACAGGGGGCGGAAACACCATATATTTT
-	-	TRBV3-1/TRBV3-2	TRBJ1-5	CASSHPLRPGVVQPQHF	TGTGCCAGCAGCCACCCCTTGCGGCCAGGGGTGGTTCAGCCCCAGCATTTT
TRBD1	-	TRBV29-1	TRBJ1-2	CSVERGGGYTF	TGCAGCGTTGAGAGAGGGGGCGGCTACACCTTC
TRBD1	-	TRBV12-3/TRBV12-4	TRBJ2-7	CASSLKDRYEQYF	TGTGCCAGCAGTTTAAAGGACAGGTACGAGCAGTACTTC
TRBD2	-	TRBV9	TRBJ2-7	CASSVGGSGSFYEQYF	TGTGCCAGCAGCGTAGGAGGTAGCGGGAGCTTCTACGAGCAGTACTTC
-	-	TRBV28	TRBJ1-1	CASSLPYRDTEAFF	TGTGCCAGCAGCCTCCCCTACAGGGACACTGAAGCTTTCTTT
TRBD2	-	TRBV11-2	TRBJ2-5	CASSLVLGRLAGRETQYF	TGTGCCAGCAGCTTAGTATTGGGGCGGCTAGCGGGCCGGGAGACCCAGTACTTC
-	-	TRBV6-1	TRBJ2-5	CASVARAQETQYF	TGTGCCAGTGTAGCGCGTGCCCAAGAGACCCAGTACTTC
-	-	TRBV3-1/TRBV3-2	TRBJ2-6	CASSQEGRPLNF	TGTGCCAGCAGCCAAGAAGGGAGACCCCTAAATTTC
-	-	TRBV19	TRBJ1-2	CASSPGRLINYGYTF	TGTGCCAGTAGTCCAGGGCGGCTGATTAACTATGGCTACACCTTC